One sample yielded the 18 T cell receptor beta chains listed below, sequenced in a study of a mutant IDH1 vaccine in newly diagnosed glioma. No antigen is known for these receptors. Clones were read by immunoSEQ multiplex PCR, and TCRdb kept only the in-frame ones, dropping some. This table has approximately 82,000 clones, more than 80% appearing once. Time point of the sample: week 23, last vaccination. Every vaccine dose comprised 300 ug of mutant IDH1 20-mer peptide plus topical imiquimod. Sequencing was performed on PBMCs, taken from a glioma patient whose treatment included an IDH1 peptide vaccine. The receptor set was obtained from a woman aged 50 to 65 with glioma.

This clone was observed a single time. The V gene is TRBV30, the J gene TRBJ1-5, with D tentatively TRBD1 (6 bases). Trimming removed 0 bases at V and 2 bases at J, with 11 bases between. The CDR3 totals 15 residues. CDR1 is GTSNPN and CDR2 is SVGIG in the germline V gene (reference sequence). The DNA for the CDR3 is TGTGCCTGGAGTGTAATGGGGGCCGGCAATCAGCCCCAGCATTTT. This gives the protein CAWSVMGAGNQPQHF.

V is TRBV6-1 and J is TRBJ2-5; 15 positions match TRBD2. Germline CDR1 MNHNS, CDR2 SASEGT. The length of the CDR3 is 19 residues. Trimming removed 0 bases from V and 4 bases from J; junction bases left unmatched: 9. The CDR3 spells CASSEARTSGRGSGETQYF. The CDR3 region has the DNA TGTGCCAGCAGTGAAGCCCGGACTAGCGGGAGGGGGTCGGGAGAGACCCAGTACTTC.

The J gene is TRBJ2-5, the V gene TRBV7-6; D unresolved. Trimming cost V 1 base and J 2 bases, with 5 bases left between them. The CDR3 consists of 13 residues. From germline, CDR1 is SGHVS and CDR2 FNYEAQ. CDR3 sequence: CASSLDGQETQYF. CDR3 coding DNA: TGTGCCAGCAGCTTAGACGGTCAAGAGACCCAGTACTTC.

J is TRBJ2-3 and V is TRBV6-5; 8 bases agree with TRBD2. Trimming took 1 base from V and 6 from J; bases not matched to a gene: 6. CDR3 length: 15 residues. Germline V gene data show CDR1 as MNHEY and CDR2 as SVGAGI. The CDR3 spells CASSYFAGGSDTQYF. The CDR3 DNA sequence: TGTGCCAGCAGTTACTTCGCGGGAGGATCGGATACGCAGTATTTT.

CDR3 residues: CASSRGQGLDTQYF. The CDR3 region has the DNA TGTGCCAGCAGCCGCGGACAGGGCTTAGATACGCAGTATTTT. The V call is TRBV7-3, the J call TRBJ2-3; TRBD1 aligns across 8 bases. The CDR3 is 14 amino acids. CDR1 is SGHTA, CDR2 FQGTGA, per germline. The V segment lost 5 bases and the J segment 5 bases; nucleotides outside the gene matches: 6.

The J gene is TRBJ2-1, the V gene TRBV7-9; TRBD2 is a possible D gene (5 bases). V shed 6 bases and J shed 0 bases, with 15 bases lying between them. CDR1 and CDR2 from the germline V gene are SEHNR and FQNEAQ (reference sequence). The CDR3 covers 16 residues. The CDR3 nucleotides read TGTGCCAGCAGACCCCCTCTGGGGAGCTCCTACAATGAGCAGTTCTTC. Translated: CASRPPLGSSYNEQFF.

The V and J genes are TRBV4-1 and TRBJ2-7; D gene uncertain. V was trimmed by 0 bases and J by 0 bases, leaving 9 bases between them. The CDR3 loop spans 15 amino acids. Germline V gives CDR1 MGHRA, CDR2 YSYEKL. DNA for the CDR3: TGCGCCAGCAGCCAAGATTATAAGAGCTCCTACGAGCAGTACTTC. It yields the protein CASSQDYKSSYEQYF.

V gene TRBV18 combines with J gene TRBJ2-1, with D tentatively TRBD1 or TRBD2 (6 bases each). Germline CDR1 KGHSH, CDR2 LQKENI. This CDR3 spans 13 amino acids. Trimming left V 11 bases short and J 4 bases short, with 15 bases between. The CDR3 loop is CASRGTPYNEQFF. In nucleotides, the CDR3 is TGTGCCTCCCGGGGGACACCTTACAATGAGCAGTTCTTC. The full variable domain, completed using reference TRBV18 and TRBJ2-1, is NAGVMQNPRHLVRRRGQEARLRCSPMKGHSHVYWYRQLPEEGLKFMVYLQKENIIDESGMPKERFSAEFPKEGPSILRIQQVVRGDSAAYFCASRGTPYNEQFFGPGTRLTVL.

This rearrangement joins TRBV5-1 to TRBJ1-5; no firm D call. This CDR3 is 15 amino acids long. Looked up from germline, CDR1 is SGHRS and CDR2 is YFSETQ. V was pared by 0 bases and J by 0 bases, with 7 bases between. DNA for the CDR3: TGCGCCAGCAGCTTGGGGTTAGATAGCAATCAGCCCCAGCATTTT. This encodes CASSLGLDSNQPQHF.

The V gene is TRBV28, the J gene TRBJ2-5; 12 nucleotides agree with TRBD2. The CDR3 is made up of 17 amino acids. CDR1 and CDR2 from the germline V gene are MDHEN and SYDVKM. Trimming at V came to 5 bases and at J to 3 bases, leaving 10 bases not matched to a gene. CDR3 residues: CASSPRTSGDPKETQYF. Written as DNA, the CDR3 is TGTGCCAGCAGTCCCCGGACTAGCGGGGACCCCAAAGAGACCCAGTACTTC. The complete variable domain, with remaining parts taken from reference TRBV28 and TRBJ2-5, reads DVKVTQSSRYLVKRTGEKVFLECVQDMDHENMFWYRQDPGLGLRLIYFSYDVKMKEKGDIPEGYSVSREKKERFSLILESASTNQTSMYLCASSPRTSGDPKETQYFGPGTRLLVL.

J is TRBJ2-3 and V is TRBV7-9; D may be TRBD1 (5 bases). Trimming shortened V by 4 bases and J by 6 bases, and 17 bases separated the two germline ends. CDR1 SEHNR and CDR2 FQNEAQ come from the germline V gene (reference sequence). The CDR3 consists of 15 residues. As DNA, the CDR3 is TGTGCCAGCAGCTCGAGGATATCTGGGGCGGATACGCAGTATTTT. Protein: CASSSRISGADTQYF.

This clone was observed a single time. This chain uses TRBV6-1 with TRBJ2-7; weak D call: TRBD1 (6 bases). Between the trimmed V and J ends, which lost 0 bases and 4 bases, there was a span of 16 bases. Germline CDR1 reads MNHNS; CDR2 reads SASEGT. CDR3 length: 16 residues. The CDR3 DNA reads as TGTGCCAGCAGTGAAGCAATGTCAGGGGATTGGTACGAGCAGTACTTC. The encoded protein is CASSEAMSGDWYEQYF.

This chain links TRBV9 with TRBJ2-5; perhaps TRBD2 as D (7 bases). The closer fit of TRBJ2-7 to the DNA end suggests the J call may be wrong. Germline values: CDR1 SGDLS, CDR2 YYNGEE. The CDR3 totals 13 residues. The CDR3 region is CASSATGGREQYF. For the CDR3, the DNA is TGTGCCAGTTCCGCAACGGGGGGCCGCGAGCAGTACTTC.

V gene TRBV7-2 combines with J gene TRBJ2-1; TRBD2 might be the D (5 bases). The germline V gene has CDR1 SGHTA and CDR2 FQGNSA. V lost 5 bases, J lost 7 bases, and 21 bases lay in between. The CDR3 has 16 residues. The DNA of the CDR3 is TGTGCCAGCAGCAAATGGAGCGGAGTATCGGCTAATGAGCAGTTCTTC. Residues: CASSKWSGVSANEQFF.

The CDR3 DNA is TGTGCCAGCAGCGGAGCATGGGATCAGCCCCAGCATTTT. This encodes CASSGAWDQPQHF. The chain recombines TRBV7-9 with TRBJ1-5; D ambiguous. CDR3 size: 13 residues. CDR1 and CDR2 from the germline V gene are SEHNR and FQNEAQ (reference sequence). Trimming took 5 bases from V and 5 from J, leaving 10 bases between them.

V is TRBV6-5 and J is TRBJ1-1; the D is unclear. There are 15 residues in the CDR3. Germline CDR1 MNHEY, CDR2 SVGAGI. Trimming left V 9 bases short and J 5 bases short, with 22 bases between. DNA for the CDR3: TGTGCCAGTGGAGACGGAAGTTGGGGAAGGACTGAAGCTTTCTTT. As protein: CASGDGSWGRTEAFF.

CDR3 residues: CASSLVAGQNEQFF. The CDR3 nucleotides are TGCGCCAGCAGCTTGGTAGCTGGGCAAAATGAGCAGTTCTTC. The V gene is TRBV5-1, the J gene TRBJ2-1; no clear D. This CDR3 spans 14 amino acids. Germline loops: CDR1 SGHRS, CDR2 YFSETQ. Trimming shortened V by 0 bases and J by 7 bases, and 11 bases separated the two germline ends. The full variable domain, completed using reference TRBV5-1 and TRBJ2-1, is KAGVTQTPRYLIKTRGQQVTLSCSPISGHRSVSWYQQTPGQGLQFLFEYFSETQRNKGNFPGRFSGRQFSNSRSEMNVSTLELGDSALYLCASSLVAGQNEQFFGPGTRLTVL.

This clone came up a few times. This chain links TRBV9 with TRBJ2-7; a weak D match, TRBD2 (5 bases). CDR1 is SGDLS and CDR2 is YYNGEE in the germline V gene. This CDR3 comprises 14 residues. Trimming left V 0 bases short and J 2 bases short, with 9 bases between. The CDR3 spells CASSVVSETYEQYF. DNA of the CDR3: TGTGCCAGCAGCGTAGTTAGCGAGACCTACGAGCAGTACTTC.